This TCR beta chain was retrieved from a study of blood T cell repertoires in COVID-19 (dated by TCRdb to 2018 to 2021). Broadly, across the study: Collaborator samples came from the United States, Italy and Spain and covered acute and convalescent phases of COVID-19. The material from the prospective study consisted of cDNA or gDNA derived from T cells, B-cell-depleted T cells, or PBMCs. The dataset comprised deeply sampled blood TCRbeta repertoires from subjects exposed to, actively infected with, or recovered from COVID-19. A freely available public database, intended as a resource for researchers studying the immune response to SARS-CoV-2, is where the repertoires were released. The samples were drawn from the first 160 participants of the ongoing ImmuneRACE study and from under 1,500 subjects provided by 6 global collaborators. Sample metadata almost always included a de-identified subject ID, COVID-19 status, age in years and sex. Where available, HLA class I and class II types were taken from metadata supplied by the sample provider and were not determined by assay-based typing.

To note about this clone: Its antigen is unknown. Nothing much larger sits one base from this clone, and base qualities are not available.

Samples from volunteer blood donors who had recovered from COVID-19 were contributed by a second Seattle source. Whole blood was collected in K2EDTA tubes by collaborating institutions according to the institutions' own protocols. Collaborator samples were shipped for TCRbeta analysis as frozen whole blood, isolated PBMCs, or DNA extracted from either sample type. The immunoSEQ Assay, a bias-controlled multiplex PCR, was used to amplify TCRbeta CDR3 regions from genomic DNA. In the source study's methods: Nucleated cell counts per sample were estimated from amplification of reference gene primers within the assay. Sequence reads were collapsed and filtered to measure the absolute abundance of every unique TCRbeta CDR3 rearrangement. For each sample, productive Simpson clonality was calculated as the square root of Simpson's diversity index over productive rearrangements. TCRdb's version of the immuneACCESS table is confined to in-frame rearrangements and falls short of the full clone set. An unresolved V gene accounts for under half of the shortfall where checked; the remainder is of unknown origin. That table supplies the V and J calls and clone size; D and trimming were determined from the DNA. Across this sample there are about 140,000 clones, with around 73% seen only once. Jointly, the top ten make up approximately 9.9% of the sample.

Paper-wide results and their limitations: Clinical and demographic metadata were provided uncurated, with the amount varying by source and participant.

At the junction V is shortened by 10 bases and J by 6 bases, with 9 bases in between. Measured from the cysteine to the phenylalanine, the CDR3 is 11 residues long. Only CDR3 DNA is held: 33 bases, read in frame from base 1. CDR1 and CDR2 are read off the germline V gene (reference sequence) as LGHDT and YNNKEL. The chain links TRBV3-1 (or the pseudogene TRBV3-2) with TRBJ2-2, with no confident D gene call. Specimen: peripheral blood. This clonotype was sampled from a man aged 60 to 69 who had recovered from COVID-19. The CDR3 reads as follows: CATSGAGELFF. The sequenced DNA: TGTGCCACTTCGGGTGCCGGGGAGCTGTTTTTT.